The sequence of this T cell receptor beta chain was determined in a study of OX40 agonist ivuxolimab in advanced cancers. Across the study: The dose-escalation cohort was about 83% male, with a mean age of 60 years, ranging about 23 to 80.

Study outcomes and limitations: CD4+ and CD8+ blood T cells expanded clonally by week 6 at 0.1 to 3.0 mg/kg. Researchers did not determine the expanded peripheral T cells' antigen specificity. CD4+ T cells averaged fewer expanded clones than CD8+ T cells.

Sequencing was performed with immunoSEQ multiplex PCR; in TCRdb, only in-frame clones are kept and a portion is missing. The sample contains tens of thousands of clones, 90% to 95% of which appear only once. Comment on this clone: Its antigen is unknown.

Germline assignment: CDR1 SEHNR and CDR2 FQNEAQ (reference sequence). The length of the CDR3 is 15 residues. V gave up 6 bases and J gave up 0 bases; unmatched junction bases: 5. The source material was CD4+ or CD8+ T cells sorted from blood, sampled in a trial of the OX40 agonist ivuxolimab. The chain links TRBV7-9 to TRBJ2-3; 8 positions match TRBD2. This TCR was sampled from an adult with an advanced solid tumor such as melanoma, head and neck, liver or kidney cancer. The CDR3 is CASRASGLSTDTQYF. Here the CDR3 DNA reads TGTGCCAGCAGAGCTAGCGGGCTGAGCACAGATACGCAGTATTTT.